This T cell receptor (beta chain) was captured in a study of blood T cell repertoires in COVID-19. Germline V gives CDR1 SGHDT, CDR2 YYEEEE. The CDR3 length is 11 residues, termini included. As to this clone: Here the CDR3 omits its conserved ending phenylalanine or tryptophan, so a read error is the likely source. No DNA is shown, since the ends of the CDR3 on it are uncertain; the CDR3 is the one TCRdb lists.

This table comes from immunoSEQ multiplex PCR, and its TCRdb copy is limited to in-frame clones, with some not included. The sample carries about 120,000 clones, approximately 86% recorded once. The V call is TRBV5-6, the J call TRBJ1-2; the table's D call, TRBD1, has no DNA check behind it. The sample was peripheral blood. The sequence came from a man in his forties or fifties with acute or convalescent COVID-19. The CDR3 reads CASSLTGHLIL.